These T cell receptor beta chains were read from a single sample in a study of a mutant IDH1 vaccine in newly diagnosed glioma. What these receptors recognize is not known. Profiling relied on immunoSEQ multiplex PCR, and the TCRdb table lists in-frame clones only, not all of them. Of about 33,000 clones listed, roughly 90% are singletons. Specimen: PBMCs, collected from a glioma patient whose treatment included an IDH1 peptide vaccine. These receptors originate from a man between 35 and 55 years old with glioma. Both conserved end residues are part of each CDR3. A D gene is named only where the DNA matches it firmly. Clone size is shown for a subset of rows, as once, few, many or a class of expanded clone.

v_call: TRBV7-2; d_call: .; j_call: TRBJ1-2; clone_size: .; cdr3_nt: TGTGCCAGCAGCCCCGGGCCGTCTAACTATGGCTACACCTTC; cdr3_aa: CASSPGPSNYGYTF
v_call: TRBV7-6; d_call: .; j_call: TRBJ1-2; clone_size: .; cdr3_nt: TGTGCCAGCAGCTTGGAGGGGAGGGATGGCTACACCTTC; cdr3_aa: CASSLEGRDGYTF
v_call: TRBV19; d_call: .; j_call: TRBJ1-5; clone_size: .; cdr3_nt: TGTGCCAGTAGTATGGGGGAGAATCAGCCCCAGCATTTT; cdr3_aa: CASSMGENQPQHF
v_call: TRBV6-6; d_call: TRBD2; j_call: TRBJ2-1; clone_size: .; cdr3_nt: TGTGCCAGCAGCCAAGGGGCGGGAGTTACCTCCCCGCAGTTCTTC; cdr3_aa: CASSQGAGVTSPQFF
v_call: TRBV18; d_call: .; j_call: TRBJ2-5; clone_size: .; cdr3_nt: TGTGCCAGCGCCCCGGTGAGCTGGGATCAAGAGACCCAGTACTTC; cdr3_aa: CASAPVSWDQETQYF
v_call: TRBV5-1; d_call: .; j_call: TRBJ2-1; clone_size: .; cdr3_nt: TGCGCCAGCAGCTTAAGTTTGGGTGAGCAGTTCTTC; cdr3_aa: CASSLSLGEQFF
v_call: TRBV28; d_call: .; j_call: TRBJ2-7; clone_size: .; cdr3_nt: TGTGCCAGCAGTTTACTAGGCTACGAGCAGTACTTC; cdr3_aa: CASSLLGYEQYF
v_call: TRBV19; d_call: .; j_call: TRBJ1-5; clone_size: .; cdr3_nt: TGTGCCAGTACTATGGGGGGGAGTTATAGCAATCAGCCCCAGCATTTT; cdr3_aa: CASTMGGSYSNQPQHF
v_call: TRBV4-3; d_call: .; j_call: TRBJ2-3; clone_size: .; cdr3_nt: TGCGCCAGCAGCCAAAGGTCGAGAGGCACAGATACGCAGTATTTT; cdr3_aa: CASSQRSRGTDTQYF
v_call: TRBV10-3; d_call: .; j_call: TRBJ2-5; clone_size: .; cdr3_nt: TGTGCCATCAGTGAGCCGGGACGTCGAGGTAGTGGAGAGACCCAGTACTTC; cdr3_aa: CAISEPGRRGSGETQYF
v_call: TRBV29-1; d_call: TRBD1; j_call: TRBJ2-1; clone_size: .; cdr3_nt: TGCAGCGGGACAGGGGGCATTTCCTACAATGAGCAGTTCTTC; cdr3_aa: CSGTGGISYNEQFF
v_call: TRBV2; d_call: .; j_call: TRBJ1-1; clone_size: .; cdr3_nt: TGTGCCAGCAGTCGGGGATTTCTCATGAACACTGAAGCTTTCTTT; cdr3_aa: CASSRGFLMNTEAFF
v_call: TRBV2; d_call: TRBD1; j_call: TRBJ2-7; clone_size: .; cdr3_nt: TGTGCCAGCAGTGAATTTTCAGTCCGGGACAGGGGGCTTACCTACGAGCAGTACTTC; cdr3_aa: CASSEFSVRDRGLTYEQYF
v_call: TRBV4-3; d_call: .; j_call: TRBJ1-1; clone_size: .; cdr3_nt: TGCGCCAGCAGCCAAGAGGCCCGGGCCGGTGGGACTGAAGCTTTCTTT; cdr3_aa: CASSQEARAGGTEAFF
v_call: TRBV28; d_call: .; j_call: TRBJ2-3; clone_size: .; cdr3_nt: TGTGCCAGCTCCCAACGGTACCCAGATACGCAGTATTTT; cdr3_aa: CASSQRYPDTQYF
v_call: TRBV2; d_call: .; j_call: TRBJ2-1; clone_size: few; cdr3_nt: TGTGCCAGCAGTTACCGGGACTACAATGAGCAGTTCTTC; cdr3_aa: CASSYRDYNEQFF
v_call: TRBV30; d_call: TRBD1; j_call: TRBJ1-5; clone_size: .; cdr3_nt: TGTGCCTGGCGCGGGACAGGGGGCCGTAGCAATCAGCCCCAGCATTTT; cdr3_aa: CAWRGTGGRSNQPQHF
v_call: TRBV5-1; d_call: TRBD2; j_call: TRBJ2-1; clone_size: .; cdr3_nt: TGCGCCAGCAGCTTGAGGCTAGCGGGAGATGAGCAGTTCTTC; cdr3_aa: CASSLRLAGDEQFF
v_call: TRBV5-6; d_call: .; j_call: TRBJ2-2; clone_size: .; cdr3_nt: TGTGCCAGCAGCTCATACAGGGGGGGATCCATCACCGGGGAGCTGTTTTTT; cdr3_aa: CASSSYRGGSITGELFF
v_call: TRBV5-1; d_call: .; j_call: TRBJ1-6; clone_size: .; cdr3_nt: TGCGCCAGCTCCGGGTCCGCGTCTAATTCACCCCTCCACTTT; cdr3_aa: CASSGSASNSPLHF
v_call: TRBV4-2; d_call: TRBD1; j_call: TRBJ1-1; clone_size: .; cdr3_nt: TGTGCCAGCAGCCAAGACTGGACAGGGAAGTTGGGGACTGAAGCTTTCTTT; cdr3_aa: CASSQDWTGKLGTEAFF
v_call: TRBV19; d_call: TRBD2; j_call: TRBJ2-2; clone_size: .; cdr3_nt: TGTGCCAGTAGTATGGGACTAGCGGGCTACACCGGGGAGCTGTTTTTT; cdr3_aa: CASSMGLAGYTGELFF
v_call: TRBV7-2; d_call: TRBD2; j_call: TRBJ2-7; clone_size: .; cdr3_nt: TGTGCCAGCAGCTTAGTGGTAGCGGGAGGGTCGGAGCAGTACTTC; cdr3_aa: CASSLVVAGGSEQYF
v_call: TRBV11-3; d_call: TRBD2; j_call: TRBJ2-7; clone_size: .; cdr3_nt: TGTGCCAGCAGTTTAGCGGGAGGGCCGGCCTACGAGCAGTACTTC; cdr3_aa: CASSLAGGPAYEQYF